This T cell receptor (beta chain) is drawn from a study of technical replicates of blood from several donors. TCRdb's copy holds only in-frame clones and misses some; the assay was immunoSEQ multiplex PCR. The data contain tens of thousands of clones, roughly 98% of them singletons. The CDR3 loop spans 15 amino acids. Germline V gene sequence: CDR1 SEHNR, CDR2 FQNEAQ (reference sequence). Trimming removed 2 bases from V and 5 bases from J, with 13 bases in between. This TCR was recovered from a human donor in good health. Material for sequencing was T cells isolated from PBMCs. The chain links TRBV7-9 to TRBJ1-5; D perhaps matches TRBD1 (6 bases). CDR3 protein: CASSLKGGGDQPQHF. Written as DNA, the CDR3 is TGTGCCAGCAGCTTAAAAGGAGGGGGGGATCAGCCCCAGCATTTT.